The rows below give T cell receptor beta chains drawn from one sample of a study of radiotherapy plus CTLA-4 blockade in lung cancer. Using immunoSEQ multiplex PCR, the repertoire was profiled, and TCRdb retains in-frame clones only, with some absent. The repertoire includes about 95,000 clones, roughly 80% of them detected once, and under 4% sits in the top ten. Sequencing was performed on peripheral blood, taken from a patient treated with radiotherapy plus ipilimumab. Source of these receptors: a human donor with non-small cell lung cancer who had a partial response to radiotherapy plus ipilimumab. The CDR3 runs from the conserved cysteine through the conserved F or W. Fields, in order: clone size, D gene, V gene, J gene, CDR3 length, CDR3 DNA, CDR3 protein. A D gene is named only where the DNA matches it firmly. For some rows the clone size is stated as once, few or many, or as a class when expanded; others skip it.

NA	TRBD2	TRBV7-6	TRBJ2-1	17	TGTGCCAGCAGCTTAGCCTTATCTAGCGGGAGGACCAATGAGCAGTTCTTC	CASSLALSSGRTNEQFF
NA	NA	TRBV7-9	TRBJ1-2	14	TGTGCCAGCTTACAGGGTCTAGCTAACTATGGCTACACCTTC	CASLQGLANYGYTF
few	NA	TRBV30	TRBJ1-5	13	TGTGCCTGGGCCTCGTCCAGGGGTCAGCCCCAGCATTTT	CAWASSRGQPQHF
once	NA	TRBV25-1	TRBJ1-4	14	TGTGCCAGCAGTGATCCAGGGGCTCATGAAAAACTGTTTTTT	CASSDPGAHEKLFF
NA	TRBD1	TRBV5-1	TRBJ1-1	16	TGCGCCAGCAGCTTGTCATCCGGGACAGAGAACACTGAAGCTTTCTTT	CASSLSSGTENTEAFF
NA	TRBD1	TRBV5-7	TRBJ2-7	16	TGTGCCAGCAGCTTAATGGGACAGGAGGCTTCCTACGAGCAGTACTTC	CASSLMGQEASYEQYF
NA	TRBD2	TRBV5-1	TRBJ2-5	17	TGCGCCAGCAGCTCGGGGGCGGCTAGCGGGTTCCAAGAGACCCAGTACTTC	CASSSGAASGFQETQYF
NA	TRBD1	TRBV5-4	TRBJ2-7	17	TGTGCCAGCAGCCCCCAGTCGCGTGGGACAGGGTTTCACGAGCAGTACTTC	CASSPQSRGTGFHEQYF
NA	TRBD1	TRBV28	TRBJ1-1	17	TGTGCCAGCAGTTTGAGCGGGGGGACAGCAAGGAACACTGAAGCTTTCTTT	CASSLSGGTARNTEAFF
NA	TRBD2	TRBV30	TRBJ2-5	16	TGTGCCTGGAGTCATGGACTAGCGGGAGCTCAAGAGACCCAGTACTTC	CAWSHGLAGAQETQYF
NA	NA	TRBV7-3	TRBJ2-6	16	TGTGCCAGCAGCTTAAATCGAGTCTCTGGGGCCAACGTCCTGACTTTC	CASSLNRVSGANVLTF
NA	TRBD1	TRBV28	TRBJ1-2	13	TGTGCCAGCAGTCACAACAGGGGGTATGGCTACACCTTC	CASSHNRGYGYTF
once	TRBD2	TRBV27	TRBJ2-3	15	TGTGCCAGCAGTATCACGCTAGCGGAGAGGGATACGCAGTATTTT	CASSITLAERDTQYF
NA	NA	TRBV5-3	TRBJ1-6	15	TGTGCCAGAAGCTTGCGAAGGAGGGTGAAGTCACCCCTCCACTTT	CARSLRRRVKSPLHF
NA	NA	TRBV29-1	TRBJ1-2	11	TGCAGCGTTGTCATTAGCTATGGCTACACCTTC	CSVVISYGYTF
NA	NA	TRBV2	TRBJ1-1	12	TGTGCCAGCAGTGAGGGGAGAACTGAAGCTTTCTTT	CASSEGRTEAFF
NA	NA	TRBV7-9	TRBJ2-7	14	TGTGCCAGCAGCTTAAGTGCAGGGATTTACGAGCAGTACTTC	CASSLSAGIYEQYF
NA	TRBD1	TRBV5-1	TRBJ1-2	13	TGCGCCAGCAGCCCCGGGACAGGAGGAGGCTACACCTTC	CASSPGTGGGYTF
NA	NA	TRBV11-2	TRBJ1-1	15	TGTGCCAGCCATCCCGGCGGAGGGGTGAACACTGAAGCTTTCTTT	CASHPGGGVNTEAFF
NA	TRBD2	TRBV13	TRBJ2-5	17	TGTGCCAGCAGCTCACGAGGGACTAGCGGGAGTAGAGAGACCCAGTACTTC	CASSSRGTSGSRETQYF
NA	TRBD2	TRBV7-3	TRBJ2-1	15	TGTGCCAGCAGCCCAAGACTAGCGGGACGAGGTGAGCAGTTCTTC	CASSPRLAGRGEQFF
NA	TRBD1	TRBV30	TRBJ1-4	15	TGTGCCTGGACCAACACGGACAGGGCAAATGAAAAACTGTTTTTT	CAWTNTDRANEKLFF
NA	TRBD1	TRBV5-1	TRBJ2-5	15	TGCGCCAGCAGCGTACAGGGGGGAAGCCTAAGGACCCAGTACTTC	CASSVQGGSLRTQYF
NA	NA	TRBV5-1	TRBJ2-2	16	TGCGCCAGCAGCCCCGAAAGAGGGGAGGTTAACGGGGAGCTGTTTTTT	CASSPERGEVNGELFF
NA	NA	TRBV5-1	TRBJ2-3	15	TGCGCCAGCAGCTTGGCGCTAGCAAACACAGATACGCAGTATTTT	CASSLALANTDTQYF
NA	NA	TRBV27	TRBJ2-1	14	TGTGCCAGCAGTTCCCGCGGCGACTACAATGAGCAGTTCTTC	CASSSRGDYNEQFF
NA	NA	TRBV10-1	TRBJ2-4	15	TGCGCCAGCAGTGAGAAGCTAGTCGGGATGGACATTCAGTACTTC	CASSEKLVGMDIQYF
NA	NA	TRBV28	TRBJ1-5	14	TGTGCCAGCAGTTCCCCAGGAAGCAATCAGCCCCAGCATTTT	CASSSPGSNQPQHF
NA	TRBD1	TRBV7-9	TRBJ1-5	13	TGTGCCAGCAGCCAGACAGGGAACCAGCCCCAGCATTTT	CASSQTGNQPQHF
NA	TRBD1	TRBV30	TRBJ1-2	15	TGTGCCTGGAGTGTGGCGACAGGGGCTAACTATGGCTACACCTTC	CAWSVATGANYGYTF
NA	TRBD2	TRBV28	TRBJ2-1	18	TGTGCCAGCAGTACCCGGACTAGCGGGAGGAGCTCCTACAATGAGCAGTTCTTC	CASSTRTSGRSSYNEQFF
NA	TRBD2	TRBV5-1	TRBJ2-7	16	TGCGCCAGCAGCTTGGCACTAGCGGGAGGTAGGGACGAGCAGTACTTC	CASSLALAGGRDEQYF
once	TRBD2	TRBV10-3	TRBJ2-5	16	TGTGCCATCACCTTGACTAGCGGGAGGGCCAGAGAGACCCAGTACTTC	CAITLTSGRARETQYF
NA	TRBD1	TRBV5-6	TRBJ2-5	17	TGTGCCAGCAGCTTGAGGGTGACAGGGGGACGCCAAGAGACCCAGTACTTC	CASSLRVTGGRQETQYF
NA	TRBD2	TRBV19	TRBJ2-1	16	TGTGCCAGTAGAAGCCGAGCGGGAGGGTTTGGGGATGAGCAGTTCTTC	CASRSRAGGFGDEQFF
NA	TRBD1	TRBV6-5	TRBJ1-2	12	TGTGCCAGCAGTGACAGGGTATCTGGCTACACCTTC	CASSDRVSGYTF
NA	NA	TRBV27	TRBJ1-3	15	TGTGCCAGCAGTCCCTGGGCGGCAGGGCGGAACACCATATATTTT	CASSPWAAGRNTIYF
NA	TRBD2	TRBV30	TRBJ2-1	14	TGTGCCTGGAGTGTTACTAGCGGGAGGACTGAGCAGTTCTTC	CAWSVTSGRTEQFF
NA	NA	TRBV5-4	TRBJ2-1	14	TGTGCCAGCAGCTTCCGTGGCACCTACAATGAGCAGTTCTTC	CASSFRGTYNEQFF
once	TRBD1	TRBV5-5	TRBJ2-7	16	TGTGCCAGCAGACTTCCGTCGACAGGGAACTCCTACGAGCAGTACTTC	CASRLPSTGNSYEQYF
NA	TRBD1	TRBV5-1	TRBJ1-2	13	TGCGCCAGCAGCTATCCGGGACAGGATGGCTACACCTTC	CASSYPGQDGYTF
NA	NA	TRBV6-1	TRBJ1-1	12	TGTGCCAGCGGCGGGCCCAGTACTGAAGCTTTCTTT	CASGGPSTEAFF
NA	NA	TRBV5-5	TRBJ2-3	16	TGTGCCAGCAGCTTGGATATGGGTGCCACCACTAATACGCAGTATTTT	CASSLDMGATTNTQYF
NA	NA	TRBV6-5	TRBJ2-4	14	TGTGCCAGCAGTGAAACGGCAGGGGCTAACATTCAGTACTTC	CASSETAGANIQYF
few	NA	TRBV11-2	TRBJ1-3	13	TGTGCCAGCAGCAGCGGGACAGGAAACACCATATATTTT	CASSSGTGNTIYF
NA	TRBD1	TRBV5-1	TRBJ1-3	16	TGCGCCAGCAGCGTGGACAGGGGGCTTGGGGGAAACACCATATATTTT	CASSVDRGLGGNTIYF
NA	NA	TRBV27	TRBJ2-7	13	TGTGCCAGCAGTTCGACAGGCCCTTACGAGCAGTACTTC	CASSSTGPYEQYF
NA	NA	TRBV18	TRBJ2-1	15	TGTGCCAGCTCACCATTAGCGGCTACTTACAATGAGCAGTTCTTC	CASSPLAATYNEQFF
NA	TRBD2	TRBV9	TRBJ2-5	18	TGTGCCAGCAGCGTGTCCGGGGCAGCTAGCGGGGTCCAAGAGACCCAGTACTTC	CASSVSGAASGVQETQYF